The entry that follows covers one TCR beta chain sequence. The CDR3 contains 16 residues. J was trimmed by 2 bases and V by 0 bases; bases with no gene match: 7. Germline V gene data show CDR1 as SGHRS and CDR2 as YFSETQ. RNA transcripts gave rise to amplified TCR beta CDR3 regions. A set of HTBI primers served as the primers for a first-round RT-PCR of the TCR CDR3. Each CDR3 protein gets one entry after TCRdb re-called the multiplex PCR reads with MiXCR. The sample lists more than 450,000 distinct CDR3 sequences, less than 20% seen once, with roughly 50% in the top ten. The data were taken from a study of T cells in Graves' hyperthyroidism and ophthalmopathy.

The origin of this receptor is a middle-aged man with Graves' ophthalmopathy. The chain couples TRBV5-1 to TRBJ1-2, with 7 bases that match TRBD1. Material for sequencing was blood. DNA for the CDR3: TGCGCCAGCAGCTTGGCCGGGGACAGTTCGAACTATGGCTACACCTTC. Protein sequence: CASSLAGDSSNYGYTF. The full variable domain, completed using reference TRBV5-1 and TRBJ1-2, is KAGVTQTPRYLIKTRGQQVTLSCSPISGHRSVSWYQQTPGQGLQFLFEYFSETQRNKGNFPGRFSGRQFSNSRSEMNVSTLELGDSALYLCASSLAGDSSNYGYTFGSGTRLTVV.